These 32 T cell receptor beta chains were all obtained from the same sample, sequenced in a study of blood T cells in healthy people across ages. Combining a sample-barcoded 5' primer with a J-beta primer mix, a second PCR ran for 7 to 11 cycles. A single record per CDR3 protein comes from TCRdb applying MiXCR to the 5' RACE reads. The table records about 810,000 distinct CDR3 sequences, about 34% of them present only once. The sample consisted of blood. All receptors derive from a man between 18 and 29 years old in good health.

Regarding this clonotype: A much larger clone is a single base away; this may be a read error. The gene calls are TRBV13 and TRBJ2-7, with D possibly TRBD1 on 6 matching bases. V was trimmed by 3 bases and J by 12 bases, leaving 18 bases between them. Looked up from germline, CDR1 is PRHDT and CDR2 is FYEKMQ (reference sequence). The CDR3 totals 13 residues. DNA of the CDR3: TGTGCCAGCAGCTTCCAGGGGTCAGAGACCCGGTACTTC. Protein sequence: CASSFQGSETRYF.

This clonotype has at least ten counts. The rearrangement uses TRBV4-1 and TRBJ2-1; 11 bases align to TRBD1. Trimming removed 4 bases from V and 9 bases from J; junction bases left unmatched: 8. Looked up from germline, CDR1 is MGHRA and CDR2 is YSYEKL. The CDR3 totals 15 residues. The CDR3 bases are TGCGCCAGCAGCCTCGGTGGGGACAGGGGGACTGAGCAGTTCTTC. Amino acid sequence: CASSLGGDRGTEQFF.

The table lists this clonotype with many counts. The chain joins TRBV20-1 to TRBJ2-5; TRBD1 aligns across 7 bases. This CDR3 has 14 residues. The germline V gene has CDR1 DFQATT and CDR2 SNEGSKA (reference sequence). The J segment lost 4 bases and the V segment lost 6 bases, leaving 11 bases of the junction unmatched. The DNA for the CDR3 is TGCAGTGCCTCAGGCAGGGGGAAACGAGAGACCCAGTACTTC. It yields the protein CSASGRGKRETQYF.

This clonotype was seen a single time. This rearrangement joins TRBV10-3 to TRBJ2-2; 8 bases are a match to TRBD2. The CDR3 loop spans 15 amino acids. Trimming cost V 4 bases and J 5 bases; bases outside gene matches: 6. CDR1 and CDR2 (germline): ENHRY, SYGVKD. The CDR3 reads CAISVGGGGTGELFF. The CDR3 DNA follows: TGTGCCATCAGTGTTGGCGGCGGGGGGACCGGGGAGCTGTTTTTT.

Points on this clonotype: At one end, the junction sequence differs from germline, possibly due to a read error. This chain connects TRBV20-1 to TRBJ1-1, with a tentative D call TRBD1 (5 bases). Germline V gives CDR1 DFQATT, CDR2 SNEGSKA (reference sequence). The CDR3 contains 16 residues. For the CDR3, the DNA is TGCAGTGCTAGAGATCCCGCCGGAGGGGAGAACACTGGAGCTTTCTTT. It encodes CSARDPAGGENTGAFF.

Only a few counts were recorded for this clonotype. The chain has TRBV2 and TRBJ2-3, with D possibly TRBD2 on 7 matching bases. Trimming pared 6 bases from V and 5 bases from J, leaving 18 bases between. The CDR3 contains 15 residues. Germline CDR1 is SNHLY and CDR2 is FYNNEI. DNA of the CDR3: TGTGCCAGCAGCATGGGGGGGGCACGGGGAGATACGCAGTATTTT. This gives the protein CASSMGGARGDTQYF.

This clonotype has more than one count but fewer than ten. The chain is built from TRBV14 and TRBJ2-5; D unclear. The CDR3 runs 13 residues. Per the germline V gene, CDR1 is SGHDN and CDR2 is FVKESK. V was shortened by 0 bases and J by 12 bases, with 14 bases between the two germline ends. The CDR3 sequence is CASSQDEHSWEYF. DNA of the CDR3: TGTGCCAGCAGCCAAGATGAACACAGTTGGGAGTACTTC. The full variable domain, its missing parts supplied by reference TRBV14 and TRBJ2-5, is EAGVTQFPSHSVIEKGQTVTLRCDPISGHDNLYWYRRVMGKEIKFLLHFVKESKQDESGMPNNRFLAERTGGTYSTLKVQPAELEDSGVYFCASSQDEHSWEYFGPGTRLLVL.

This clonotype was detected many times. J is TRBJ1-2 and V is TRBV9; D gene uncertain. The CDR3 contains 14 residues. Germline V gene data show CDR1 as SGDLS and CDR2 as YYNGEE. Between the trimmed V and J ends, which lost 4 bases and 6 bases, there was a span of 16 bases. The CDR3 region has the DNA TGTGCCAGCAGCCCCTCCGTCCCGGACGATGGCTACACCTTC. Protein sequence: CASSPSVPDDGYTF.

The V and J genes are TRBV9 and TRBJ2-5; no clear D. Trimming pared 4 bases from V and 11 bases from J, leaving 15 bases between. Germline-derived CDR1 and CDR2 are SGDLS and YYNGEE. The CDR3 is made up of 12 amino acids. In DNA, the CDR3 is TGTGCCAGCAGCTCTACTTTTTCTGAGCAGTACTTC. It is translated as CASSSTFSEQYF. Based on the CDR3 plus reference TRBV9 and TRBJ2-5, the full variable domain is DSGVTQTPKHLITATGQRVTLRCSPRSGDLSVYWYQQSLDQGLQFLIQYYNGEERAKGNILERFSAQQFPDLHSELNLSSLELGDSALYFCASSSTFSEQYFGPGTRLLVL.

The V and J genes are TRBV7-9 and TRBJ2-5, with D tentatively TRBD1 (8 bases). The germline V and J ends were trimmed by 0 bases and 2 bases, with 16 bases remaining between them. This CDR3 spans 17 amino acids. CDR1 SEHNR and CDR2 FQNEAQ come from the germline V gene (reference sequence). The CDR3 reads CASSLARQGRGQETQYF. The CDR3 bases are TGTGCCAGCAGCTTAGCACGACAGGGGAGGGGTCAAGAGACCCAGTACTTC.

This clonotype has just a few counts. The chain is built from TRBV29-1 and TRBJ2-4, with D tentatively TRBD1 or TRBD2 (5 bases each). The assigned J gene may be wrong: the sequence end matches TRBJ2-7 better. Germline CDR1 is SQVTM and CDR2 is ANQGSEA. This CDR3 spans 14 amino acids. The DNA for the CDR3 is TGCAGCGCTCAGGGCGGGCGGTCTTCCTACGAGCAGTACTTC. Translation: CSAQGGRSSYEQYF.

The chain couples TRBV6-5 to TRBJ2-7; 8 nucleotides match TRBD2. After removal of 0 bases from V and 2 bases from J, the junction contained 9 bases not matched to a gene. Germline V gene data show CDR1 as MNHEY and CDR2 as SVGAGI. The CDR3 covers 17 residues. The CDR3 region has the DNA TGTGCCAGCAGTTACTCGGTCAAAGCGGGGGCCCCCTACGAGCAGTACTTC. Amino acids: CASSYSVKAGAPYEQYF.

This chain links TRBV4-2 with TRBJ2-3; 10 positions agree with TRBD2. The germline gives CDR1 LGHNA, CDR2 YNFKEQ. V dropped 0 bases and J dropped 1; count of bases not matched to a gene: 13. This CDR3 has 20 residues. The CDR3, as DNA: TGTGCCAGCAGCCAAGATATCCAGCGGGGGGGCGGTAGGGGCACAGATACGCAGTATTTT. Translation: CASSQDIQRGGGRGTDTQYF.

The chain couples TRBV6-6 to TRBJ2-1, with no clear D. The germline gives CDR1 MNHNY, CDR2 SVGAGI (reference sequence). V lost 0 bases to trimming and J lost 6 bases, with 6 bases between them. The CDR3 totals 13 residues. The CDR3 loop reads CASSYSKSNEQFF. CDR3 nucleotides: TGTGCCAGCAGTTACTCGAAGAGCAATGAGCAGTTCTTC.

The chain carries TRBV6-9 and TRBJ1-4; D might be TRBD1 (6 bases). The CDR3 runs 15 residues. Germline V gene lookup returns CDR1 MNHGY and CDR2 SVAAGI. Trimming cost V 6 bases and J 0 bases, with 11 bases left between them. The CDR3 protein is CASRTGSATNEKLFF. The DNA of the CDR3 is TGTGCCAGCAGAACAGGGTCTGCAACTAATGAAAAACTGTTTTTT.

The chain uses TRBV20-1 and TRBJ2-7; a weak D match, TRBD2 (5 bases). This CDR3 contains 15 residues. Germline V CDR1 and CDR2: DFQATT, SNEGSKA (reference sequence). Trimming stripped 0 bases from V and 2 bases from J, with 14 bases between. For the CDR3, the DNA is TGCAGTGCTAGAGAAATAGCGATACCGACCTACGAGCAGTACTTC. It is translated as CSAREIAIPTYEQYF.

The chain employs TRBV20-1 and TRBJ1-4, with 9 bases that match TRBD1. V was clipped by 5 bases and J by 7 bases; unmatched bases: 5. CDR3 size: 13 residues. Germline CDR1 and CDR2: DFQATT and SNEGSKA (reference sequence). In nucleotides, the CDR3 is TGCAGTGCTGAGGGGACAGGGAGTGAAAAACTGTTTTTT. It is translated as CSAEGTGSEKLFF.

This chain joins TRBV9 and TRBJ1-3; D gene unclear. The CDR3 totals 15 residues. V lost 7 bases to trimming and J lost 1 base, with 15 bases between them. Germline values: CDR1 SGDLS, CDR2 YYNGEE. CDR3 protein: CASSINGRSGNTIYF. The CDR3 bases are TGTGCCAGCTCTATAAACGGGAGGTCTGGAAACACCATATATTTT.

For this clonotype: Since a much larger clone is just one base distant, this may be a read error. The CDR3 DNA follows: TGCAGCGTTGCCGCCGACAGAGGGGGGGGCTACACCTTC. This translates into CSVAADRGGGYTF. This rearrangement joins TRBV29-1 to TRBJ1-2, with a tentative D call TRBD1 (6 bases). CDR3 size: 13 residues. Germline lookup yields CDR1 SQVTM and CDR2 ANQGSEA. V was shortened by 4 bases and J by 8 bases, with 17 bases between the two germline ends.

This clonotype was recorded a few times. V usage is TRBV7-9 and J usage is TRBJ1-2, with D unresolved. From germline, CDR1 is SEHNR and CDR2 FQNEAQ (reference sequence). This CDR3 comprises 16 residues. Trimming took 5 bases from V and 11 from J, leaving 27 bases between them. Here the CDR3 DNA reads TGTGCCAGCAGCCCCTCATCCCGGGCAACCGTAAAGGCGTACACCTTC. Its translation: CASSPSSRATVKAYTF.

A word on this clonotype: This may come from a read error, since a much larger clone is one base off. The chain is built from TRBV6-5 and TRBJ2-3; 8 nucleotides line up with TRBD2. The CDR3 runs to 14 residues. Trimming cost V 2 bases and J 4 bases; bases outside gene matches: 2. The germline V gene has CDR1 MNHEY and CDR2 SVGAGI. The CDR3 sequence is CASSYGTRADTQYF. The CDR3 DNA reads TGTGCCAGCAGTTACGGGACTAGAGCAGATACGCAGTATTTT.

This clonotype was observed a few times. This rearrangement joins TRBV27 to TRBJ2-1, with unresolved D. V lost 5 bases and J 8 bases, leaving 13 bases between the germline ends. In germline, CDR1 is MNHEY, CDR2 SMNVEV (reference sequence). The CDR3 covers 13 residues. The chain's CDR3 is CASSVPHRDEQFF. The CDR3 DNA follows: TGTGCCAGCAGTGTACCTCACCGCGATGAGCAGTTCTTC.

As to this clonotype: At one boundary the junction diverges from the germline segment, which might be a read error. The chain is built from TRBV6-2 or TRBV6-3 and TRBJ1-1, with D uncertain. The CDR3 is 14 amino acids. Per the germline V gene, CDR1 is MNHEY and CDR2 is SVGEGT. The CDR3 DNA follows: TGTGCCTGCAGAGAAGTTGGACCGGTCACTGAAGCTTTCTTT. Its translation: CACREVGPVTEAFF.

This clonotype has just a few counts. The CDR3 region is CASSSRSFLGQSIWTNTEAFF. The CDR3, as DNA: TGTGCCAGCAGCTCGAGGTCCTTTTTGGGTCAATCAATTTGGACGAACACTGAAGCTTTCTTT. This chain joins TRBV7-3 and TRBJ1-1; D is unresolved. CDR1 and CDR2 (germline): SGHTA, FQGTGA. V dropped 4 bases and J dropped 1 base, with 31 bases sitting between them. There are 21 residues in the CDR3.

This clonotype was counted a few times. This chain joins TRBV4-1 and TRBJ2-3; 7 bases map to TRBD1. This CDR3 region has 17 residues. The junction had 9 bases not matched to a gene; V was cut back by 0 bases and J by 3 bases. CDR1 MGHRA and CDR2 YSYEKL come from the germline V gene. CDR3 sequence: CASSQETGRGWTDTQYF. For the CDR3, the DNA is TGCGCCAGCAGCCAAGAAACGGGCAGGGGGTGGACAGATACGCAGTATTTT.

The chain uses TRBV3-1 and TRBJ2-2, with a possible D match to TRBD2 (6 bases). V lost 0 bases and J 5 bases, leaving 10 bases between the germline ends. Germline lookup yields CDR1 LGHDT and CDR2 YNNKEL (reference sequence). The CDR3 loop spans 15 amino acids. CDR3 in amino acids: CASSQDRGLTGELFF. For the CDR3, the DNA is TGTGCCAGCAGCCAAGATCGGGGGTTGACCGGGGAGCTGTTTTTT.

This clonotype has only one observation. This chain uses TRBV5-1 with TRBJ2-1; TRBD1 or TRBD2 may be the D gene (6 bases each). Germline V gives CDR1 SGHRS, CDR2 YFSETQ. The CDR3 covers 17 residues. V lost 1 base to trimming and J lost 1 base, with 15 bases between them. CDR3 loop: CASSLRAQGRSYNEQFF. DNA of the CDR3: TGCGCCAGCAGCTTGAGAGCCCAGGGGAGGTCCTACAATGAGCAGTTCTTC.

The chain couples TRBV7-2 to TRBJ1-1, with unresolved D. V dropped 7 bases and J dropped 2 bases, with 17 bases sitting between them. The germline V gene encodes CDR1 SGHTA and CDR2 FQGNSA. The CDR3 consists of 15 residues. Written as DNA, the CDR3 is TGTGCCAGCAAATTAGTAGCAGGCACAAACACTGAAGCTTTCTTT. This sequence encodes CASKLVAGTNTEAFF.

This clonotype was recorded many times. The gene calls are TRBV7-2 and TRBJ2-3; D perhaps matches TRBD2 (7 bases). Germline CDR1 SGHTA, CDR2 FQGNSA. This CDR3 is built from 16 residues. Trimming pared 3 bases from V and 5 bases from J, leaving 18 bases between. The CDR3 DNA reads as TGTGCCAGCAGCTTCAGCTGGCGGGGGCAGGGAGATACGCAGTATTTT. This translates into CASSFSWRGQGDTQYF.

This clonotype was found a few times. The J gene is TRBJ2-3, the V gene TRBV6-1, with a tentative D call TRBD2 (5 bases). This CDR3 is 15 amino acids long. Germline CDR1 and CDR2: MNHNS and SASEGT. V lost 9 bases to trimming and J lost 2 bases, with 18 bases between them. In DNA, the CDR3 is TGTGCCAGTGGGGAGTGGGCAAAAGCCACAGATACGCAGTATTTT. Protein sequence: CASGEWAKATDTQYF.

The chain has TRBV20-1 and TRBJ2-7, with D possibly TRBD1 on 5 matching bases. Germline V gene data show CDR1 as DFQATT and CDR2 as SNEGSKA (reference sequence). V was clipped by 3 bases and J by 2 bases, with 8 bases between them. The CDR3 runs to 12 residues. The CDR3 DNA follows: TGCAGTGCTAGCAGGGCCACCTACGAGCAGTACTTC. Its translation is CSASRATYEQYF.

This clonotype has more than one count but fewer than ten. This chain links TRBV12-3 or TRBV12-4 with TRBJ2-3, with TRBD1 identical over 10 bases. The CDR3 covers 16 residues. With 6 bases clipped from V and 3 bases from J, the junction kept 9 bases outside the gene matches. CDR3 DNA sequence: TGTGCCAGCAGGCGGACCCGGGACAGGGGAACAGATACGCAGTATTTT. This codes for CASRRTRDRGTDTQYF.